Listed here is a single T cell receptor (beta chain). Its antigen remains unidentified. The data were taken from a study of OX40 agonist ivuxolimab in advanced cancers. The wider study: Ivuxolimab doses were 0.01, 0.1, 0.3, 1.5, 3 or 10 mg/kg every 2 weeks. Patients with hepatocellular carcinoma, melanoma, renal cell or head and neck cancer made up the dose-escalation patients. General study results and limits: Certain nonresponders likewise exhibited a low normalized T-cell clonal expansion. Doses of 0.1 to 3.0 mg/kg were accompanied by clonal expansion of CD4+ and CD8+ blood T cells by week 6.

Here immunoSEQ multiplex PCR was the method, and the copy in TCRdb shows in-frame clones only, minus some. The table records tens of thousands of clones, around four fifths of them present only once. This sample comprised CD4+ or CD8+ T cells sorted from blood, obtained in a trial of the OX40 agonist ivuxolimab. The receptor's source is an adult with an advanced solid tumor such as melanoma, head and neck, liver or kidney cancer.

CDR3 in amino acids: CAWRGTGWGTEAFF. Here the CDR3 DNA reads TGTGCCTGGAGAGGCACAGGGTGGGGAACTGAAGCTTTCTTT. The rearrangement uses TRBV30 and TRBJ1-1, with a tentative D call TRBD1 (6 bases). V dropped 3 bases and J dropped 5 bases, with 16 bases sitting between them. Germline loops: CDR1 GTSNPN, CDR2 SVGIG (reference sequence). CDR3 size: 14 residues.